Below, 4 T cell receptor beta chains from the same sample are listed, as sequenced in a study of metastatic and nonmetastatic thyroid tumors. TCRdb re-clonotyped the PCR reads through MiXCR. This repertoire shows 15,000 to 20,000 clones, about 27% found once; its top ten account for over 9.5%. Every patient underwent thyroid surgery untreated. The specimen sequenced was tumor tissue. These receptors were obtained from a female donor with papillary thyroid cancer or a benign thyroid nodule (not recorded which). Some clones in this sample may be carry-over from other donors' samples.

Comments on this clone: Mismatch with germline at one junction end may stem from a read error. This chain links TRBV27 with TRBJ1-5; D remains unclear. Per the germline V gene, CDR1 is MNHEY and CDR2 is SMNVEV (reference sequence). The CDR3 has 13 residues. The CDR3 protein is CSSSERWDQPQHF. CDR3 sequence (DNA): TGTTCCAGCAGCGAGAGGTGGGATCAGCCCCAGCATTTT.

This clone was counted many times. V usage is TRBV30 and J usage is TRBJ2-3; 7 positions match TRBD2. The ends lost 0 bases at V and 3 bases at J; junction bases unmatched: 15. The CDR3 extends over 18 amino acids. Germline loops: CDR1 GTSNPN, CDR2 SVGIG (reference sequence). The CDR3 reads CAWSVRRERGLGTDTQYF. Written as DNA, the CDR3 is TGTGCCTGGAGTGTACGTCGGGAGCGGGGCTTGGGTACAGATACGCAGTATTTT. The full variable domain, in which reference TRBV30 and TRBJ2-3 provide the parts outside the CDR3, is SQTIHQWPATLVQPVGSPLSLECTVEGTSNPNLYWYRQAAGRGLQLLFYSVGIGQISSEVPQNLSASRPQDRQFILSSKKLLLSDSGFYLCAWSVRRERGLGTDTQYFGPGTRLTVL.

The gene calls are TRBV11-2 and TRBJ2-1, with TRBD1 matching over 9 bases. The length of the CDR3 is 16 residues. The V gene's germline CDR1 is SGHAT and CDR2 FQNNGV. The trim removed 5 bases at V and 7 bases at J, leaving 12 bases unmatched. The CDR3 reads CASSTTSGTGRNEQFF. DNA of the CDR3: TGTGCCAGCAGCACCACCTCCGGGACAGGGAGAAATGAGCAGTTCTTC. The full variable domain, with the rest looked up from reference TRBV11-2 and TRBJ2-1, is EAGVAQSPRYKIIEKRQSVAFWCNPISGHATLYWYQQILGQGPKLLIQFQNNGVVDDSQLPKDRFSAERLKGVDSTLKIQPAKLEDSAVYLCASSTTSGTGRNEQFFGPGTRLTVL.

The rearrangement uses TRBV19 and TRBJ2-2; TRBD1 might be the D (5 bases). The CDR3 has 17 residues. The germline V gene encodes CDR1 LNHDA and CDR2 SQIVND (reference sequence). The germline V and J ends were trimmed by 1 base and 2 bases, with 14 bases remaining between them. The CDR3 sequence: CASSIAFGQGNTGELFF. The CDR3 DNA follows: TGTGCCAGTAGTATAGCATTCGGGCAGGGAAACACCGGGGAGCTGTTTTTT.